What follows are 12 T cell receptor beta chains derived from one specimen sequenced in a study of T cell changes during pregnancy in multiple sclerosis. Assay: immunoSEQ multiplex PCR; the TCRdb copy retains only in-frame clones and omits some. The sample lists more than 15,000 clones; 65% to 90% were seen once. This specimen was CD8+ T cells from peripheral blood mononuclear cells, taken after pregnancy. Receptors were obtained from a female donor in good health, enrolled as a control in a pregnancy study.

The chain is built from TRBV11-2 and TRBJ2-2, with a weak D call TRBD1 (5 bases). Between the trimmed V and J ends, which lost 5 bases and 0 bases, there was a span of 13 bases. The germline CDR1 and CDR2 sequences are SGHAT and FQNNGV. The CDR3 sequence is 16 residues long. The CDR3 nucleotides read TGTGCCAGCAGCGTCCGACGGACAACGAACACCGGGGAGCTGTTTTTT. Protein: CASSVRRTTNTGELFF.

Here the CDR3 DNA reads TGTGCCAGCAGCCAAGTAGCGCCTACAGGGACGAACACTGAAGCTTTCTTT. Amino acids: CASSQVAPTGTNTEAFF. This chain connects TRBV4-2 to TRBJ1-1; TRBD1 might be the D (6 bases). CDR3 length equals 17 residues. Germline loops: CDR1 LGHNA, CDR2 YNFKEQ. Trimming left V 1 base short and J 1 base short, with 16 bases between.

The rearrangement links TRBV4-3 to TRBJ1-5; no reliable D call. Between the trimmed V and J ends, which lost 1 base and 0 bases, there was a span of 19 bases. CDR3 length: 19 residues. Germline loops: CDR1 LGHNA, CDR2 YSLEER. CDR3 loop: CASSQVAEGTGYSNQPQHF. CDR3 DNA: TGCGCCAGCAGCCAAGTTGCGGAGGGAACGGGATATAGCAATCAGCCCCAGCATTTT.

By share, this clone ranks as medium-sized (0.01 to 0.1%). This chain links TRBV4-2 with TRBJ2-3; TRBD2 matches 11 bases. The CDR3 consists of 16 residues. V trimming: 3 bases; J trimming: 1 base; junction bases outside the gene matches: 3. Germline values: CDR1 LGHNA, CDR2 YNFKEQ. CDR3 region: CASSQALAGGTDTQYF. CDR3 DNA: TGTGCCAGCAGCCAGGCACTAGCGGGGGGCACAGATACGCAGTATTTT.

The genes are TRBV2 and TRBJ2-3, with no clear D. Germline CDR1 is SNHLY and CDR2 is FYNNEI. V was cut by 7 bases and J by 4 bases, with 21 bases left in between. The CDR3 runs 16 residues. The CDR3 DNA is TGTGCCAGCACCCTGTCTGATCGGTCTCCCCCAGATACGCAGTATTTT. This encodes CASTLSDRSPPDTQYF.

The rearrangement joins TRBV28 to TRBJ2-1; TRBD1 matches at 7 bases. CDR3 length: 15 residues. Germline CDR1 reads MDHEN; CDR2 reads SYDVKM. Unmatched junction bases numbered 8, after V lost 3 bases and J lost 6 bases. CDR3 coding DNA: TGTGCCAGCAGTTTGGGACAGTCCACGGCCAATGAGCAGTTCTTC. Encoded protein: CASSLGQSTANEQFF.

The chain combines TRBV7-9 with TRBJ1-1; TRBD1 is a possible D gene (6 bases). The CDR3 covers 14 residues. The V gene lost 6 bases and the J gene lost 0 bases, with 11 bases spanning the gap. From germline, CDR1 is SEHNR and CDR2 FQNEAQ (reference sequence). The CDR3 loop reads CASSADSMNTEAFF. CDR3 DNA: TGTGCCAGCAGTGCGGACAGCATGAACACTGAAGCTTTCTTT.

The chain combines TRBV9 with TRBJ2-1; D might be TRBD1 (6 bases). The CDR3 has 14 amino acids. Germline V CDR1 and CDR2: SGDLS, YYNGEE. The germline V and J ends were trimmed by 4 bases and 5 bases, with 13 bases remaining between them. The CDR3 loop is CASSFEQGHNEQFF. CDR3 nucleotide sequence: TGTGCCAGCAGCTTCGAGCAGGGGCACAATGAGCAGTTCTTC.

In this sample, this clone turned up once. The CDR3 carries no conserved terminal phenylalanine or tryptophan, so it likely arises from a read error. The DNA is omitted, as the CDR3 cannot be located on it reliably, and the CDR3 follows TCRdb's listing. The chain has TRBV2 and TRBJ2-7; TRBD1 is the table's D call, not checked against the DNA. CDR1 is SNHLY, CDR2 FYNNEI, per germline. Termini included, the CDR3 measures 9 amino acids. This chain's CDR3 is CASAKGGQL.

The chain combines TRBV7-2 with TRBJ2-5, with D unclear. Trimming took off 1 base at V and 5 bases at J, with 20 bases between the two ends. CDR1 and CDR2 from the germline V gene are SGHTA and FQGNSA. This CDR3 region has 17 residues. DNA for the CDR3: TGTGCCAGCAGCTTAGGTGACGTGCGGAGCACGTGGGAGACCCAGTACTTC. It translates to CASSLGDVRSTWETQYF.

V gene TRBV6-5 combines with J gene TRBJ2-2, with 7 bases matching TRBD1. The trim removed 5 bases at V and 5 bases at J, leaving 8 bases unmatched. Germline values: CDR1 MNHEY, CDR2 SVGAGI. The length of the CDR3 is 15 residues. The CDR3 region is CASSMTGYSTGELFF. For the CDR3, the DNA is TGTGCCAGCAGTATGACAGGGTACTCAACCGGGGAGCTGTTTTTT.

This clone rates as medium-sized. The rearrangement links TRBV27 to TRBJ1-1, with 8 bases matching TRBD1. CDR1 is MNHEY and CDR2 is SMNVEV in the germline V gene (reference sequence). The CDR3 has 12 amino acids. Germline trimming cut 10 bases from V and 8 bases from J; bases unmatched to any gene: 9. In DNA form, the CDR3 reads TGTGCCACCTCACGGGGGACAGGAGAAGCTTTCTTT. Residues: CATSRGTGEAFF.